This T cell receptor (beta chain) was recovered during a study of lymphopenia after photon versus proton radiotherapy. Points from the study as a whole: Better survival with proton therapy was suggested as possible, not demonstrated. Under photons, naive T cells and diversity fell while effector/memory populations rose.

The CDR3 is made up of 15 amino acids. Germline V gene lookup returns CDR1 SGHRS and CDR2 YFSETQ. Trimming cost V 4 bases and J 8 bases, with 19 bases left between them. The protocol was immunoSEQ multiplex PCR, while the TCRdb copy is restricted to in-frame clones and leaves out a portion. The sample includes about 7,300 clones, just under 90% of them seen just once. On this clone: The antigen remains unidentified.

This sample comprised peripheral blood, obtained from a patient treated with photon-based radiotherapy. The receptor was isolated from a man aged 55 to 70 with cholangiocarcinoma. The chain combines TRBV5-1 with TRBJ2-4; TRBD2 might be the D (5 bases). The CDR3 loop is CASSKEGRGMDIQYF. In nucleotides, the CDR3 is TGCGCCAGCAGCAAAGAGGGTCGGGGTATGGACATTCAGTACTTC.